This T cell receptor (beta chain) was identified in a study of T-cell reconstitution after alpha-beta-depleted transplantation in children. It was with unique molecular identifiers that the TCRbeta library was prepared. TCRdb re-derived calls from the PCR reads in MiXCR, one entry per CDR3 protein. Here the sample spans over 550,000 distinct CDR3 sequences, over 9.5% being singletons. The CDR3 has 17 residues. V lost 4 bases and J lost 7, with 26 bases in between. In germline, CDR1 is MNHEY, CDR2 SMNVEV (reference sequence). This clonotype was obtained from a human donor who donated a stem cell graft to a child with acute myeloid leukemia. Sequenced here: PBMCs from the stem cell graft donor, sampled from the stem cell graft. The gene calls are TRBV27 and TRBJ2-7; weak D call: TRBD2 (6 bases). The CDR3 nucleotides read TGTGCCAGCAGTTCCCCCGAGTTGGGGAGGACTCGGAGGGAGCAGTACTTC. It encodes CASSSPELGRTRREQYF.